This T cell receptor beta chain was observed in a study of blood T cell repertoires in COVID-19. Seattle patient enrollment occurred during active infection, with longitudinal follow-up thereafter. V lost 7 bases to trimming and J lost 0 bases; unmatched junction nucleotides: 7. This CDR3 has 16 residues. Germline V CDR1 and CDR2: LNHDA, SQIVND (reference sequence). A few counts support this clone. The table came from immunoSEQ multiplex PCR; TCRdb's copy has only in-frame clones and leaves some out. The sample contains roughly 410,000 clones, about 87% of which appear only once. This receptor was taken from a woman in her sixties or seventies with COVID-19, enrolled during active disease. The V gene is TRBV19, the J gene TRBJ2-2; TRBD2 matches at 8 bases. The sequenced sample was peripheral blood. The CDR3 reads CASKFTGGSNTGELFF. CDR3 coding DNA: TGTGCCAGTAAGTTCACGGGGGGGTCGAACACCGGGGAGCTGTTTTTT.